This TCR beta chain was sequenced for a study of PD-L1 blockade in urothelial cancer. Notes on the study in general: Below-median pretreatment blood TCR clonality was a predictor of better survival.

The protocol was immunoSEQ multiplex PCR, while the TCRdb copy is restricted to in-frame clones and leaves out a portion. In the table there are fewer than 25,000 clones, around nine tenths of which are singletons. Note on this clone: Its antigen is not identified.

The sequencing used PBMCs, collected around atezolizumab (anti-PD-L1) treatment. This receptor was obtained from a man between 45 and 60 years old with urothelial cancer.

The CDR3 region has the DNA TGTGCCAGCAGACCCGGGACAGGGGAATCCTACGAGCAGTACTTC. Translated: CASRPGTGESYEQYF. The rearrangement joins TRBV7-6 to TRBJ2-7; 10 bases are shared with TRBD1. V lost 6 bases, J lost 1 base, and 6 bases stayed unmatched. Germline CDR1 and CDR2: SGHVS and FNYEAQ. The CDR3 is made up of 15 amino acids. The variable domain in full, with the rest retrieved from reference TRBV7-6 and TRBJ2-7, is GAGVSQSPRYKVTKRGQDVALRCDPISGHVSLYWYRQALGQGPEFLTYFNYEAQQDKSGLPNDRFSAERPEGSISTLTIQRTEQRDSAMYRCASRPGTGESYEQYFGPGTRLTVT.